The subject of this entry is one TCR beta chain. Its target antigen remains unknown. There are no base qualities to consult, and no much larger clone falls within one base. The listed sequencing device is Illumina HiSeq 2500. Quantitative 5'-RACE with molecular barcodes was the method used to prepare the TCR beta libraries. As for how the authors treated the data: A new computational method, built on a probabilistic model of VDJ rearrangement, was used to identify disease-linked TCR variants. TCRdb applied fastp at Q25 and MiXCR to the public reads, then kept only in-frame beta chains. A single entry per CDR3 protein holds the most common genes and DNA from its merged rows. None of the V and J calls come from the authors' own analysis; TCRdb made them. For this sample there are 250,000 to 400,000 distinct CDR3 sequences; under 14% appear just once. The ten most abundant clones make up roughly 9.1% of the sample.

The data stem from a study of CD8 T cells in ankylosing spondylitis (dated 2017 in TCRdb). For the wider study: The study profiled T cell receptor beta repertoires in healthy donors and ankylosing spondylitis patients to find disease-linked TCR variants. The whole study cohort included some 100 healthy donors and over 20 ankylosing spondylitis patients. Peripheral blood was sampled, and synovial fluid was additionally collected from ankylosing spondylitis patients. Summary of the overall study and its limitations: The disease-linked clones showed a CD8+ phenotype and occurred at relatively low frequencies in peripheral blood. Significant enrichment of the disease-linked clones was reported in matched synovial fluid samples from ankylosing spondylitis patients. Some of the motif variants had been reported before in the synovial fluid and blood of reactive arthritis patients, a finding that suggests common disease-initiation mechanisms. Blood from ankylosing spondylitis patients appeared to be characterized by a TCR beta motif composed of about 8 highly homologous amino acid variants.

From a lookup of the germline V gene, CDR1 and CDR2 are MNHEY and SVGAGI. Trimming at the junction amounts to 1 base on V and 1 base on J, and the germline ends lie 13 bases apart. The cysteine opens and the phenylalanine closes a CDR3 of 17 amino acids. Just the 51-base CDR3 DNA is kept, in frame starting at base 1. Input material: blood, either unsorted or a sorted T cell fraction (not recorded which). The sequence is built from TRBV6-5 and TRBJ2-2; a confident D gene designation cannot be given. This TCR came from a female donor with ankylosing spondylitis or in good health (not recorded which). The bases read TGTGCCAGCAGTTACTTCCGGAGACGGAAGAACACCGGGGAGCTGTTTTTT. This translates into CASSYFRRRKNTGELFF.